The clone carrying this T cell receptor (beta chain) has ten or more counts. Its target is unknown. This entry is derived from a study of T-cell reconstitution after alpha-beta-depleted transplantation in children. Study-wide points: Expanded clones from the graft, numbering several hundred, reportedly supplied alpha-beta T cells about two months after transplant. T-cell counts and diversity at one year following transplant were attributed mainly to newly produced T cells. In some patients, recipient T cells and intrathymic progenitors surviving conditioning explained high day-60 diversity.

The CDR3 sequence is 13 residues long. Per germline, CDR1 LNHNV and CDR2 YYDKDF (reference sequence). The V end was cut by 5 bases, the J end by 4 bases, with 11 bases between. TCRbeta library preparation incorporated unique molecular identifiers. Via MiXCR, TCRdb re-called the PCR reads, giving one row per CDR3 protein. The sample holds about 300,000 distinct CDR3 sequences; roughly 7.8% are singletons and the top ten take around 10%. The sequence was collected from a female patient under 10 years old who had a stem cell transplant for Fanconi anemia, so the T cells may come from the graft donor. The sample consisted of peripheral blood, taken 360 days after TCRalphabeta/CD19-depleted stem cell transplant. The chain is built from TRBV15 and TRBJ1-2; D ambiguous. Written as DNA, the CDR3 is TGTGCCACCAGCGTCGCCAACCCCTATGGCTACACCTTC. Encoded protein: CATSVANPYGYTF.